One and the same sample provided the 24 T cell receptor beta chains below, sequenced in a study of cytomegalovirus exposure and HLA in healthy donors (dated by TCRdb to about 2017). To prepare the library, the immunoSEQ multiplex PCR assay was applied. A mixture of 60 forward primers for TCR Vbeta segments and 13 reverse primers for TCR Jbeta segments was used in the multiplex PCR. TCRdb took over this immuneACCESS table, retaining in-frame rearrangements with V and J assigned. Such tables are incomplete; in checked studies, under half of the missing clones stem from an unresolved V gene, and the remainder is unexplained. Counted in this sample were fewer than 200,000 clones; about 82% of them appeared once. The ten largest clones capture over 0.65% of the sample. Sequenced material: PBMCs. These receptors all come from a woman younger than 35 in good health and CMV-seronegative.

This chain joins TRBV5-4 and TRBJ1-2, with D perhaps matching TRBD1 (5 bases). The CDR3 consists of 13 residues. V was clipped by 0 bases and J by 3 bases, with 6 bases between them. Germline assignment: CDR1 SGHNT and CDR2 YYREEE (reference sequence). CDR3 in amino acids: CASSLGGDYGYTF. CDR3 nucleotide sequence: TGTGCCAGCAGCTTGGGGGGGGACTATGGCTACACCTTC.

The CDR3 sequence is CASSGQLKNTEAFF. CDR3 sequence (DNA): TGTGCCAGCAGTGGTCAGTTAAAGAACACTGAAGCTTTCTTT. V usage is TRBV2 and J usage is TRBJ1-1; D call uncertain. CDR3 size: 14 residues. Germline lookup yields CDR1 SNHLY and CDR2 FYNNEI. Trimming cost V 4 bases and J 1 base, with 10 bases left between them.

The chain couples TRBV5-1 to TRBJ2-3; 10 nucleotides line up with TRBD2. The trim removed 2 bases at V and 3 bases at J, leaving 3 bases unmatched. The CDR3 runs 15 residues. The germline V gene has CDR1 SGHRS and CDR2 YFSETQ. CDR3: CASSFSGRITDTQYF. Written as DNA, the CDR3 is TGCGCCAGCAGCTTTAGCGGGAGGATTACAGATACGCAGTATTTT.

The rearrangement uses TRBV4-1 and TRBJ2-7; 9 positions agree with TRBD1. CDR1 is MGHRA, CDR2 YSYEKL, per germline. The V segment lost 4 bases and the J segment 6 bases; nucleotides outside the gene matches: 10. The CDR3 totals 15 residues. The CDR3 coding sequence is TGCGCCAGCAGCCCGACTCCCGGGACAGGGATCGAGCAGTACTTC. This gives the protein CASSPTPGTGIEQYF.

A note on this clone: A read error may account for a junction end that differs from germline. J is TRBJ2-2 and V is TRBV5-4, with D perhaps TRBD2 (5 bases). Germline values: CDR1 SGHNT, CDR2 YYREEE (reference sequence). This CDR3 is built from 13 residues. In nucleotides, the CDR3 is TGTGCCAGCAGCTTTTCTGGGGTCGGGGAGCTGCTTTTT. This sequence encodes CASSFSGVGELLF.

CDR3 in amino acids: CASSAVSSYEQYF. CDR3 nucleotide sequence: TGTGCCAGCAGTGCGGTATCCTCCTACGAGCAGTACTTC. The chain links TRBV2 to TRBJ2-7; the D is unclear. This CDR3 has 13 residues. CDR1 SNHLY and CDR2 FYNNEI come from the germline V gene. Trimming pared 4 bases from V and 0 bases from J, leaving 7 bases between.

This sequence joins TRBV6-4 and TRBJ1-4; no clear D. The CDR3 extends over 15 amino acids. Per germline, CDR1 MRHNA and CDR2 SNTAGT. Trimming pared 6 bases from V and 6 bases from J, leaving 17 bases between. CDR3 nucleotide sequence: TGTGCCAGCAGAACCGGAGCCCCCCGGGATGAAAAACTGTTTTTT. Translating gives CASRTGAPRDEKLFF.

The J gene is TRBJ1-6, the V gene TRBV21-1. TRBV21-1 is termed a pseudogene. The CDR3 has 15 residues. The CDR3 DNA reads TGTGCCAGCATCCCCTATGAGGCCCGCGGGGCACCCCTCCACTTT. Its protein product is CASIPYEARGAPLHF.

CDR3 residues: CASSLGGGGGQPQHF. CDR3 nucleotide sequence: TGTGCCAGCAGCTTAGGGGGGGGCGGAGGTCAGCCCCAGCATTTT. This chain joins TRBV7-6 and TRBJ1-5; D is possibly TRBD1 (6 bases). The V gene's germline CDR1 is SGHVS and CDR2 FNYEAQ. Trimming took off 1 base at V and 6 bases at J, with 13 bases between the two ends. This CDR3 has 15 residues.

The CDR3 spells CASSTLAGSLKSYNEQFF. The CDR3 nucleotides read TGTGCCAGCAGCACGCTAGCGGGATCCCTCAAGTCATACAATGAGCAGTTCTTC. The V gene is TRBV7-9, the J gene TRBJ2-1, with 9 bases aligning to TRBD2. Per germline, CDR1 SEHNR and CDR2 FQNEAQ (reference sequence). This CDR3 has 18 amino acids. Trimming cost V 5 bases and J 4 bases; bases outside gene matches: 15.

The V call is TRBV6-5, the J call TRBJ1-1, with a weak D call TRBD1 (6 bases). The CDR3 is 16 residues long. Trimming cost V 0 bases and J 3 bases, with 14 bases left between them. Germline CDR1 and CDR2: MNHEY and SVGAGI. The CDR3: CASSYSGARVDTEAFF. CDR3 in DNA: TGTGCCAGCAGTTACTCGGGGGCGAGGGTTGACACTGAAGCTTTCTTT.

The CDR3 spells CASSTGTSGEQFF. DNA of the CDR3: TGTGCCAGCAGCACCGGGACTTCGGGTGAGCAGTTCTTC. The chain joins TRBV13 to TRBJ2-1; maybe TRBD2 (6 bases). This CDR3 has 13 amino acids. V shed 5 bases and J shed 9 bases, with 14 bases lying between them. Germline V CDR1 and CDR2: PRHDT, FYEKMQ (reference sequence).

The rearrangement joins TRBV4-3 to TRBJ2-2, with 8 positions matching TRBD2. This CDR3 contains 15 residues. V dropped 1 base and J dropped 5; count of bases not matched to a gene: 3. The germline V gene encodes CDR1 LGHNA and CDR2 YSLEER. In DNA, the CDR3 is TGCGCCAGCAGCCAAGCGGGAGGGCAAACCGGGGAGCTGTTTTTT. Its protein product is CASSQAGGQTGELFF.

This clone has just a few counts. V and J are TRBV5-1 and TRBJ2-7, with D perhaps TRBD1 (5 bases). V was shortened by 0 bases and J by 5 bases, with 12 bases between the two germline ends. Germline V gives CDR1 SGHRS, CDR2 YFSETQ. The CDR3 loop spans 14 amino acids. CDR3 sequence: CASSLVRQGNEQYF. The CDR3 DNA is TGCGCCAGCAGCTTGGTGCGGCAGGGCAACGAGCAGTACTTC. The variable domain in full, with the rest retrieved from reference TRBV5-1 and TRBJ2-7, is KAGVTQTPRYLIKTRGQQVTLSCSPISGHRSVSWYQQTPGQGLQFLFEYFSETQRNKGNFPGRFSGRQFSNSRSEMNVSTLELGDSALYLCASSLVRQGNEQYFGPGTRLTVT.

The chain employs TRBV7-9 and TRBJ2-3; 9 positions agree with TRBD1. Germline loops: CDR1 SEHNR, CDR2 FQNEAQ (reference sequence). This CDR3 spans 15 amino acids. V shed 2 bases and J 6 bases; nucleotides not matched to a gene: 6. This CDR3 reads CASSLRTGEGDTQYF. Written as DNA, the CDR3 is TGTGCCAGCAGCTTAAGGACAGGGGAGGGCGATACGCAGTATTTT.

This clone was picked up a small number of times. The chain carries TRBV9 and TRBJ1-4; a weak D match, TRBD1 (5 bases). V lost 0 bases to trimming and J lost 7 bases, with 13 bases between them. The CDR3 sequence is 15 residues long. The germline V gene encodes CDR1 SGDLS and CDR2 YYNGEE. The CDR3 sequence is CASSVDGGRREKLFF. The DNA for the CDR3 is TGTGCCAGCAGCGTAGACGGGGGGAGGCGTGAAAAACTGTTTTTT. Supplemented by reference TRBV9 and TRBJ1-4, the full variable domain reads DSGVTQTPKHLITATGQRVTLRCSPRSGDLSVYWYQQSLDQGLQFLIQYYNGEERAKGNILERFSAQQFPDLHSELNLSSLELGDSALYFCASSVDGGRREKLFFGSGTQLSVL.

The V and J genes are TRBV6-1 and TRBJ2-7, with 8 bases fitting TRBD2. The CDR3 covers 14 residues. In germline, CDR1 is MNHNS, CDR2 SASEGT. V was clipped by 6 bases and J by 6 bases; unmatched bases: 10. CDR3 residues: CASSEIAGWREQYF. The CDR3, as DNA: TGTGCCAGCAGCGAAATAGCGGGATGGCGCGAGCAGTACTTC.

The chain employs TRBV4-3 and TRBJ1-2; no firm D call. CDR3 size: 15 residues. Trimming removed 4 bases at V and 1 base at J, with 13 bases between. CDR1 is LGHNA, CDR2 YSLEER, per germline. The CDR3 DNA reads as TGCGCCAGCAGCCTGGGAGTTCAAAGTAACTATGGCTACACCTTC. This gives the protein CASSLGVQSNYGYTF.

The rearrangement uses TRBV5-4 and TRBJ2-5, with D unresolved. V was shortened by 3 bases and J by 3 bases, with 6 bases between the two germline ends. The CDR3 extends over 12 amino acids. Germline V gives CDR1 SGHNT, CDR2 YYREEE (reference sequence). The CDR3 reads CASSSDEETQYF. The CDR3 DNA reads TGTGCCAGCAGCTCAGATGAAGAGACCCAGTACTTC.

This sequence joins TRBV7-2 and TRBJ1-2, with 7 bases matching TRBD1. The V and J ends lost 4 bases and 5 bases, in that order; junction bases with no gene match: 4. The CDR3 runs 13 residues. The germline CDR1 and CDR2 sequences are SGHTA and FQGNSA. The chain's CDR3 is CASSSGTEYGYTF. The CDR3 region has the DNA TGTGCCAGCAGCTCCGGGACAGAATATGGCTACACCTTC. The entire variable domain, with the rest obtained from reference TRBV7-2 and TRBJ1-2, is as follows: GAGVSQSPSNKVTEKGKDVELRCDPISGHTALYWYRQSLGQGLEFLIYFQGNSAPDKSGLPSDRFSAERTGGSVSTLTIQRTQQEDSAVYLCASSSGTEYGYTFGSGTRLTVV.

This clone showed up just a few times. The rearrangement links TRBV5-1 to TRBJ2-4; 7 nucleotides line up with TRBD2. With 0 bases clipped from V and 4 bases from J, the junction kept 1 base outside the gene matches. The CDR3 is made up of 14 amino acids. CDR1 is SGHRS and CDR2 is YFSETQ in the germline V gene. The CDR3 bases are TGCGCCAGCAGCTTGGGTAGCGGGAAAAACATTCAGTACTTC. The encoded protein is CASSLGSGKNIQYF.

The chain combines TRBV9 with TRBJ2-3; TRBD1 is a possible D gene (5 bases). The CDR3 has 15 residues. Germline V gene lookup returns CDR1 SGDLS and CDR2 YYNGEE. V lost 3 bases and J 9 bases, leaving 20 bases between the germline ends. The CDR3 reads CASSGYSGSRATQYF. The CDR3 DNA follows: TGTGCCAGCAGCGGGTACTCAGGGTCCCGCGCGACGCAGTATTTT.

This clone has just a few counts. V is TRBV2 and J is TRBJ1-1; TRBD1 matches 10 bases. Germline lookup yields CDR1 SNHLY and CDR2 FYNNEI. The V gene end was trimmed by 6 bases and the J gene end by 10 bases; junction bases not matched to a gene: 5. The CDR3 is 12 residues long. This CDR3 is CASRTDRGPAFF. CDR3 nucleotides: TGTGCCAGCAGAACCGACAGGGGGCCAGCTTTCTTT.

The chain carries TRBV19 and TRBJ1-2; 9 bases line up with TRBD1. This CDR3 contains 15 residues. CDR1 is LNHDA and CDR2 is SQIVND in the germline V gene (reference sequence). Trimming at V came to 5 bases and at J to 5 bases, leaving 9 bases not matched to a gene. CDR3 nucleotides: TGTGCCAGTAGTCCGACCGGGACAGGGCTTTATGGCTACACCTTC. Its translation: CASSPTGTGLYGYTF. Complete variable domain (other parts from reference TRBV19 and TRBJ1-2): DGGITQSPKYLFRKEGQNVTLSCEQNLNHDAMYWYRQDPGQGLRLIYYSQIVNDFQKGDIAEGYSVSREKKESFPLTVTSAQKNPTAFYLCASSPTGTGLYGYTFGSGTRLTVV.